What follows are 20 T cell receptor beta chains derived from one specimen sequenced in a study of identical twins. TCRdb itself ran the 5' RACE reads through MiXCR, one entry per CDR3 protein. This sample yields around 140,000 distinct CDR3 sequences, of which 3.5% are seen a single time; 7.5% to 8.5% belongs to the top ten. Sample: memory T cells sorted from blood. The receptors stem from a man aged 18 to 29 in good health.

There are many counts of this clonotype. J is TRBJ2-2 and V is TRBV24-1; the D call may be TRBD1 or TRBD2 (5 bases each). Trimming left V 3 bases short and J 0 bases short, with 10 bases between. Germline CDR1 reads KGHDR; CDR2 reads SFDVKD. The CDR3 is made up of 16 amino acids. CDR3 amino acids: CATSDAGTSNTGELFF. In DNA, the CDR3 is TGTGCCACCAGTGATGCCGGGACGTCGAACACCGGGGAGCTGTTTTTT.

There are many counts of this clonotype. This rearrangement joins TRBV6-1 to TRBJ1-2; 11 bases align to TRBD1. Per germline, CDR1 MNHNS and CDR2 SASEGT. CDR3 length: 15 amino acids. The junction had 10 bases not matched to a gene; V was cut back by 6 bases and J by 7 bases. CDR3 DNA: TGTGCCAGCAGAACACCGGGACAGGGGGACCCTGGCTACACCTTC. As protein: CASRTPGQGDPGYTF.

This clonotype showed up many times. CDR3 bases: TGTGCCAGCAGCACCATCACAGGGGGAAGCGGTGGGACTGAAGCTTTCTTT. Amino acid sequence: CASSTITGGSGGTEAFF. This chain joins TRBV7-9 and TRBJ1-1; TRBD1 matches at 8 bases. V shed 5 bases, J shed 5 bases, and the junction held 16 bases outside the gene matches. Germline lookup yields CDR1 SEHNR and CDR2 FQNEAQ (reference sequence). The CDR3 runs to 17 residues.

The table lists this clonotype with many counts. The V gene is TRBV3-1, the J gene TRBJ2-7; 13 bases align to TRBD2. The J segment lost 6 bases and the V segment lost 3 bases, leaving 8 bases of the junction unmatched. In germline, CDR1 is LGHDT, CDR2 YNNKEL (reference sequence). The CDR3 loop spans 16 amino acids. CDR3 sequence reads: CASSHIGLAGEFEQYF. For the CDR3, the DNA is TGTGCCAGCAGCCATATCGGACTAGCGGGAGAGTTCGAGCAGTACTTC.

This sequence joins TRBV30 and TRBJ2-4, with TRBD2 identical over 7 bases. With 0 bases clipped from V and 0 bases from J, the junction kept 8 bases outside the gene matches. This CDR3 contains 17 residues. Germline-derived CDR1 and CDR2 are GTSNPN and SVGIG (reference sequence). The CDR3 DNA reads TGTGCCTGGAGTGTACTCGCTAGCGGTCTAGCCAAAAACATTCAGTACTTC. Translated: CAWSVLASGLAKNIQYF. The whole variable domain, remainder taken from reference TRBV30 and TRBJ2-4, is SQTIHQWPATLVQPVGSPLSLECTVEGTSNPNLYWYRQAAGRGLQLLFYSVGIGQISSEVPQNLSASRPQDRQFILSSKKLLLSDSGFYLCAWSVLASGLAKNIQYFGAGTRLSVL.

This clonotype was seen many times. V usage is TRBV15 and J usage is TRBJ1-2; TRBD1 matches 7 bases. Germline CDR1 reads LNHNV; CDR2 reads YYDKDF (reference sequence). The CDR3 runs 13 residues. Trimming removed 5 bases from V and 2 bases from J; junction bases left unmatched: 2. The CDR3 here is CATSPTGNYGYTF. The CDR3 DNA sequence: TGTGCCACCAGCCCGACAGGGAACTATGGCTACACCTTC.

Here the CDR3 DNA reads TGTGCCAGCAGTCCGGGGACAGGCTCTGGAAACACCATATATTTT. It specifies CASSPGTGSGNTIYF. This chain uses TRBV3-1 with TRBJ1-3; 8 bases line up with TRBD1. This CDR3 has 15 amino acids. Germline assignment: CDR1 LGHDT and CDR2 YNNKEL (reference sequence). V lost 6 bases and J lost 0; bases outside the gene matches: 4.

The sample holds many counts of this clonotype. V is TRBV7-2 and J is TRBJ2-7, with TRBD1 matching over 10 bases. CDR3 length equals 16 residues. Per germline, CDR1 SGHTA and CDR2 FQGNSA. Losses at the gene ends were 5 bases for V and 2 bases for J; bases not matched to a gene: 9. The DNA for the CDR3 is TGTGCCAGCAGCCTCAGGGGGGGACAGGGGACCTACGAGCAGTACTTC. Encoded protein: CASSLRGGQGTYEQYF.

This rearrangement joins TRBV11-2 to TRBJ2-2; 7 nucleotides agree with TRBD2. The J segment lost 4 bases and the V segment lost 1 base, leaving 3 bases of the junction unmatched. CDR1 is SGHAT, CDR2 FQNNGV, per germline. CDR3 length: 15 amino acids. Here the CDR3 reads CASSLVWGGTGELFF. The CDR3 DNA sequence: TGTGCCAGCAGCTTAGTTTGGGGGGGCACCGGGGAGCTGTTTTTT.

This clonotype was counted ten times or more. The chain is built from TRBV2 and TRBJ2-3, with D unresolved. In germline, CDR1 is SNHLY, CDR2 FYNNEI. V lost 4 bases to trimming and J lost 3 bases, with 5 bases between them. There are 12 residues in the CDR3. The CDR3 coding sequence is TGTGCCAGCAGTGCGGGTACAGATACGCAGTATTTT. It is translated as CASSAGTDTQYF.

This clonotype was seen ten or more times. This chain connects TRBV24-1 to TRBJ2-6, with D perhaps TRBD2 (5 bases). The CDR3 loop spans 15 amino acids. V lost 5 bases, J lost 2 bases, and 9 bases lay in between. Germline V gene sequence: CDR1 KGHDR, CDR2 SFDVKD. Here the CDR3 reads CATSAGSAGANVLTF. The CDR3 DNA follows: TGTGCCACCAGTGCGGGGAGTGCTGGGGCCAACGTCCTGACTTTC.

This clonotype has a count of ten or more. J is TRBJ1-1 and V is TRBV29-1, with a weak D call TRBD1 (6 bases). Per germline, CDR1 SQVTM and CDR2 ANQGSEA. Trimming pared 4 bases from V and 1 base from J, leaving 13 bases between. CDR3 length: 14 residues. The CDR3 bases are TGCAGCGTTGGGGAAGGAGGGGGGAACACTGAAGCTTTCTTT. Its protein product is CSVGEGGGNTEAFF.

The CDR3 nucleotides read TGTGCCTGGAATCTGGCGGGCTACGAGCAGTACTTC. This translates into CAWNLAGYEQYF. The V call is TRBV30, the J call TRBJ2-7; possible D gene TRBD2, 5 bases. Looked up from germline, CDR1 is GTSNPN and CDR2 is SVGIG (reference sequence). CDR3 length equals 12 residues. Trimming removed 4 bases from V and 3 bases from J, with 10 bases in between. Using reference TRBV30 and TRBJ2-7 for the parts outside the CDR3, the full variable domain is SQTIHQWPATLVQPVGSPLSLECTVEGTSNPNLYWYRQAAGRGLQLLFYSVGIGQISSEVPQNLSASRPQDRQFILSSKKLLLSDSGFYLCAWNLAGYEQYFGPGTRLTVT.

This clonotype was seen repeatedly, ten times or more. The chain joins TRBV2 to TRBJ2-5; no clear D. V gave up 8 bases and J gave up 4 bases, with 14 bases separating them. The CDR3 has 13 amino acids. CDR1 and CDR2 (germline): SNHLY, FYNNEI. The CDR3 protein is CASSLSPPETQYF. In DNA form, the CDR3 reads TGTGCCAGCTCTTTATCCCCTCCAGAGACCCAGTACTTC.

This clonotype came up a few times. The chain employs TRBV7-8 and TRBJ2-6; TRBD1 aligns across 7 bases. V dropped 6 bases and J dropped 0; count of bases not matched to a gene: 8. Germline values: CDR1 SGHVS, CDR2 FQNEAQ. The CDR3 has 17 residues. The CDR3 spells CASRGGTGYSGANVLTF. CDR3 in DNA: TGTGCCAGCAGAGGGGGCACAGGGTACTCTGGGGCCAACGTCCTGACTTTC. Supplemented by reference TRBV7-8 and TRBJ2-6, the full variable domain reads GAGVSQSPRYKVAKRGQDVALRCDPISGHVSLFWYQQALGQGPEFLTYFQNEAQLDKSGLPSDRFFAERPEGSVSTLKIQRTQQEDSAVYLCASRGGTGYSGANVLTFGAGSRLTVL.

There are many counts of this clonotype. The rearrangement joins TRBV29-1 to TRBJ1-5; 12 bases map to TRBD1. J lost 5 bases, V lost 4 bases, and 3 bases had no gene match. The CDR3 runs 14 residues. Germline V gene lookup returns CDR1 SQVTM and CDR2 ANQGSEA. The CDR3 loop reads CSVGDRGQYQPQHF. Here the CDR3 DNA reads TGCAGCGTTGGGGACAGGGGGCAATATCAGCCCCAGCATTTT.

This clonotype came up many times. The CDR3 DNA is TGCAGTGCTAGGGGGCTGGGGGGCGCCGATGGCTACACCTTC. Amino acids: CSARGLGGADGYTF. The chain uses TRBV20-1 and TRBJ1-2; D might be TRBD1 (6 bases). Germline loops: CDR1 DFQATT, CDR2 SNEGSKA (reference sequence). CDR3 length equals 14 residues. Trimming took off 3 bases at V and 6 bases at J, with 17 bases between the two ends.

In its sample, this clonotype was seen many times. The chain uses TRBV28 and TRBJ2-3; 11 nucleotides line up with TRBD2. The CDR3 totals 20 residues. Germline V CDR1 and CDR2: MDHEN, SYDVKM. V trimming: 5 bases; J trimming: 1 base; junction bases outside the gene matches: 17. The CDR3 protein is CASSGVELAGEKGGTDTQYF. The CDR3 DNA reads TGTGCCAGCAGTGGGGTCGAACTAGCGGGAGAAAAGGGGGGCACAGATACGCAGTATTTT.

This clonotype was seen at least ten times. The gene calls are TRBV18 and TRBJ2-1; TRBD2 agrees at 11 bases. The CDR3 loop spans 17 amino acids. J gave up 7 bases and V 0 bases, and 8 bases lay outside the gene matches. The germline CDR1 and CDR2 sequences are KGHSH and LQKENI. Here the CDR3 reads CASSPPAGTSGLNEQFF. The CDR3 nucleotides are TGTGCCAGCTCACCACCAGCGGGGACTAGCGGCTTAAATGAGCAGTTCTTC. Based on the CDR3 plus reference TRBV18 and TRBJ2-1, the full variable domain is NAGVMQNPRHLVRRRGQEARLRCSPMKGHSHVYWYRQLPEEGLKFMVYLQKENIIDESGMPKERFSAEFPKEGPSILRIQQVVRGDSAAYFCASSPPAGTSGLNEQFFGPGTRLTVL.

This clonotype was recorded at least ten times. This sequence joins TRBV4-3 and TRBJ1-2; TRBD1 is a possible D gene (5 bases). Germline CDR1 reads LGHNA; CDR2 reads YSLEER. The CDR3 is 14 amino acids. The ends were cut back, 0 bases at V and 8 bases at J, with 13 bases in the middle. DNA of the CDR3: TGCGCCAGCAGCCAAGATCTGGGGCGGGTAGGCTACACCTTC. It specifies CASSQDLGRVGYTF.